The T cell receptor (beta chain) under discussion was sequenced for a study of cytomegalovirus exposure and HLA in healthy donors. With V trimmed by 3 bases and J by 12 bases, 8 bases remained unmatched. The CDR3 spans 14 residues. From germline, CDR1 is WSHSY and CDR2 SAAADI. The PCR ran on 60 Vbeta and 13 Jbeta primers. Some clones are missing from TCRdb's copy, which holds only in-frame ones; the method was immunoSEQ multiplex PCR. The sample has 150,000 to 200,000 clones, 8.5% to 10% seen once. Study-level results: Presence/absence analysis assumed near-uniform sequencing depth across donors.

This clone occurred a few times. Its specificity is unknown. The sequence was collected from a woman aged 25 to 39 in good health and CMV-seropositive. The chain has TRBV10-2 and TRBJ1-2; the match to TRBD1 covers 12 bases. The source material was PBMCs. The CDR3 spells CASSEHSGTGGDTF. As DNA, the CDR3 is TGCGCCAGCAGTGAACATTCGGGGACAGGGGGCGACACCTTC.